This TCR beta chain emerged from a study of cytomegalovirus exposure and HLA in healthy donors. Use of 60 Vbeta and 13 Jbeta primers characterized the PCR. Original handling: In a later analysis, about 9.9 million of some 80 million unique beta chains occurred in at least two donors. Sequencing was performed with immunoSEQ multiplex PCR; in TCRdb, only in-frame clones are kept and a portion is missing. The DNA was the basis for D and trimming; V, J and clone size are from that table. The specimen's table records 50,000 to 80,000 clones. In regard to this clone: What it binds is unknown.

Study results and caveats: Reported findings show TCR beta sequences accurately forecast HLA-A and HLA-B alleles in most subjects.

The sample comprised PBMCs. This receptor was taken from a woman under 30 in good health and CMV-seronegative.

The CDR3 DNA reads TGTGCCAGCAGCGCCCTAGAGGGCCCCTATGGCTACACCTTC. Encoded protein: CASSALEGPYGYTF. The chain recombines TRBV9 with TRBJ1-2; unclear D gene. V lost 3 bases and J lost 4, with 13 bases in between. The CDR3 loop spans 14 amino acids. The germline gives CDR1 SGDLS, CDR2 YYNGEE.